The clone carrying this TCR beta chain has a count of ten or more. The antigen is undetermined. The CDR3 loop spans 14 amino acids. Trimming stripped 7 bases from V and 8 bases from J, with 17 bases between. The sample belongs to a study of T cells in Graves' hyperthyroidism and ophthalmopathy. Study-wide findings and caveats: A model using 13 V-J features told ophthalmopathy apart from stable hyperthyroidism.

This blood was taken when hyperthyroidism was first diagnosed, before any ophthalmopathy symptoms existed. Approximately 9.3 ml of fresh peripheral blood supplied the PBMCs. RNA transcripts yielded amplified TCR beta CDR3 regions. Researchers ran a first-round RT-PCR on the TCR CDR3 using the HTBI primer set. Using its own MiXCR run on the multiplex PCR reads, TCRdb lists one record per CDR3 protein. This sample has about 770,000 distinct CDR3 sequences, with over 15% found just once. Sequenced input: blood. This receptor was identified in a woman aged 45-65 years with Graves' hyperthyroidism that later progressed to Graves' ophthalmopathy. The chain employs TRBV12-3 or TRBV12-4 and TRBJ1-4, with a possible D match to TRBD1 (5 bases). As DNA, the CDR3 is TGTGCCAGCACCCCCGGGCAAGGGGTGGAAAAACTGTTTTTT. Protein product: CASTPGQGVEKLFF.